These 27 T cell receptor beta chains came from one sample sequenced in a study of early T cells in non-severe SARS-CoV-2 infection. TCRdb used MiXCR to reprocess the 5' RACE reads, holding one entry per CDR3 protein. The sample has 75,000 to 80,000 distinct CDR3 sequences; 11% are singletons. The source was whole blood, collected at baseline. The origin of the receptors is an adult who was a healthcare worker with PCR-confirmed SARS-CoV-2 infection or an uninfected control (not recorded which).

This clonotype was recorded a few times. The rearrangement uses TRBV18 and TRBJ1-2; 8 nucleotides align to TRBD1. V shed 3 bases, J shed 7 bases, and the junction held 7 bases outside the gene matches. This CDR3 is 14 amino acids long. Germline CDR1 reads KGHSH; CDR2 reads LQKENI. Written as DNA, the CDR3 is TGTGCCAGCTCACCCCTCGGACAGGGAGGTGGCTACACCTTC. This encodes CASSPLGQGGGYTF.

This clonotype turned up a few times. The rearrangement joins TRBV20-1 to TRBJ2-1; D remains unclear. The CDR3 is 11 residues long. Germline V gene lookup returns CDR1 DFQATT and CDR2 SNEGSKA (reference sequence). V was cut by 4 bases and J by 4 bases, with 5 bases left in between. The chain's CDR3 is CSAIQYNEQFF. The DNA of the CDR3 is TGCAGTGCTATCCAATACAATGAGCAGTTCTTC.

In DNA form, the CDR3 reads TGTGCCAGCAGCTTGGACAGCCCAAGGGGGCCCCAGCATTTT. Translation gives CASSLDSPRGPQHF. V usage is TRBV5-7 and J usage is TRBJ1-5, with D tentatively TRBD1 (5 bases). TRBV5-7 is an open reading frame whose function is uncertain. The germline V and J ends were trimmed by 0 bases and 9 bases, with 13 bases remaining between them. The CDR3 runs 14 residues.

The rearrangement joins TRBV5-5 to TRBJ2-3; D is perhaps TRBD1 (6 bases). Between the trimmed V and J ends, which lost 3 bases and 2 bases, there was a span of 7 bases. This CDR3 has 13 amino acids. CDR1 and CDR2 from the germline V gene are SGHKS and YYEKEE (reference sequence). CDR3 loop: CASSWDNTDTQYF. The CDR3, as DNA: TGTGCCAGCAGCTGGGACAACACAGATACGCAGTATTTT.

The J gene is TRBJ2-3, the V gene TRBV7-2, with 9 positions matching TRBD1. With V trimmed by 5 bases and J by 8 bases, 11 bases remained unmatched. This CDR3 is 15 amino acids long. The germline gives CDR1 SGHTA, CDR2 FQGNSA. The CDR3: CASSTRDRVSFTQYF. CDR3 bases: TGTGCCAGCAGCACCCGGGACAGGGTTTCTTTTACGCAGTATTTT.

This sequence joins TRBV20-1 and TRBJ1-2; D remains ambiguous. The V gene's germline CDR1 is DFQATT and CDR2 SNEGSKA (reference sequence). The CDR3 is 13 amino acids. V was trimmed by 0 bases and J by 4 bases, leaving 9 bases between them. The CDR3 DNA reads as TGCAGTGCTAGAGATGGCCGGGCCTATGGCTACACCTTC. Amino acid sequence: CSARDGRAYGYTF.

This clonotype has a handful of counts. The chain is built from TRBV15 and TRBJ1-2, with a tentative D call TRBD1 (5 bases). The CDR3 spans 13 residues. Germline values: CDR1 LNHNV, CDR2 YYDKDF (reference sequence). The ends were cut back, 0 bases at V and 5 bases at J, with 7 bases in the middle. The chain's CDR3 is CATSRDRGYGYTF. The CDR3 DNA is TGTGCCACCAGCAGAGATCGGGGGTATGGCTACACCTTC.

This clonotype has ten or more counts. The chain's CDR3 is CASSLPPTGAGYGYTF. CDR3 coding DNA: TGTGCCAGCAGCTTACCGCCGACAGGGGCGGGTTATGGCTACACCTTC. The rearrangement uses TRBV7-2 and TRBJ1-2; 8 bases match TRBD1. Germline V lookup: CDR1 SGHTA, CDR2 FQGNSA. The CDR3 has 16 residues. Trimming cost V 2 bases and J 5 bases; bases outside gene matches: 10.

V gene TRBV5-1 combines with J gene TRBJ2-3, with no clear D. This CDR3 contains 16 residues. The germline gives CDR1 SGHRS, CDR2 YFSETQ. V lost 1 base to trimming and J lost 2 bases, with 14 bases between them. In DNA form, the CDR3 reads TGCGCCAGCAGCTTGAAGGCGGCAGAGTTCACAGATACGCAGTATTTT. It yields the protein CASSLKAAEFTDTQYF.

This clonotype was observed many times. This sequence joins TRBV18 and TRBJ1-2, with D maybe TRBD1 (5 bases). There are 13 residues in the CDR3. Trimming stripped 0 bases from V and 8 bases from J, with 10 bases between. Germline CDR1 reads KGHSH; CDR2 reads LQKENI. CDR3 DNA: TGTGCCAGCTCACCACCGGGGCTAATGGGCTACACCTTC. This codes for CASSPPGLMGYTF.

The chain recombines TRBV28 with TRBJ2-7; D is undetermined. This CDR3 contains 12 residues. Trimming took off 8 bases at V and 3 bases at J, with 11 bases between the two ends. CDR1 is MDHEN and CDR2 is SYDVKM in the germline V gene. The CDR3 spells CASSVQHYEQYF. CDR3 nucleotides: TGTGCCAGCTCTGTACAACACTACGAGCAGTACTTC. Supplemented by reference TRBV28 and TRBJ2-7, the full variable domain reads DVKVTQSSRYLVKRTGEKVFLECVQDMDHENMFWYRQDPGLGLRLIYFSYDVKMKEKGDIPEGYSVSREKKERFSLILESASTNQTSMYLCASSVQHYEQYFGPGTRLTVT.

This clonotype occurred a few times. The rearrangement joins TRBV29-1 to TRBJ1-1; no clear D gene. The CDR3 runs 12 residues. Trimming left V 7 bases short and J 1 base short, with 10 bases between. Per germline, CDR1 SQVTM and CDR2 ANQGSEA. This CDR3 is CSAGLRNTEAFF. For the CDR3, the DNA is TGCAGCGCCGGACTGCGGAACACTGAAGCTTTCTTT.

This clonotype has just a few counts. CDR3 protein: CAWSVIGTGGYGYTF. As DNA, the CDR3 is TGTGCCTGGAGTGTTATTGGGACAGGGGGCTATGGCTACACCTTC. This sequence joins TRBV30 and TRBJ1-2; 11 bases agree with TRBD1. The germline CDR1 and CDR2 sequences are GTSNPN and SVGIG (reference sequence). This CDR3 is 15 amino acids long. V dropped 0 bases and J dropped 4; count of bases not matched to a gene: 4.

This clonotype turned up a few times. V and J are TRBV6-5 and TRBJ2-7, with TRBD2 matching over 9 bases. The CDR3 loop spans 15 amino acids. Unmatched junction bases numbered 11, after V lost 5 bases and J lost 6 bases. From germline, CDR1 is MNHEY and CDR2 SVGAGI. CDR3 bases: TGTGCCAGCAGTATCTCCGGGACTAGCTCACTCGAGCAGTACTTC. Its translation: CASSISGTSSLEQYF.

This clonotype was observed many times. The chain combines TRBV7-2 with TRBJ2-7; no clear D. The CDR3 totals 13 residues. Trimming took 4 bases from V and 3 from J, leaving 10 bases between them. The germline V gene encodes CDR1 SGHTA and CDR2 FQGNSA. The DNA of the CDR3 is TGTGCCAGCAGCTCGGCACCTCTCTACGAGCAGTACTTC. Amino acids: CASSSAPLYEQYF.

This chain links TRBV28 with TRBJ2-5; D possibly matches TRBD1 or TRBD2 (5 bases each). This CDR3 region has 20 residues. Germline values: CDR1 MDHEN, CDR2 SYDVKM. Trimming removed 2 bases at V and 3 bases at J, with 28 bases between. CDR3 nucleotides: TGTGCCAGCAGTTTACCCGAGGCCACCTTCGGGAATTGGGGCAAAGAGACCCAGTACTTC. The encoded protein is CASSLPEATFGNWGKETQYF.

The rearrangement links TRBV6-2 or TRBV6-3 to TRBJ2-3; 9 bases line up with TRBD2. This CDR3 contains 17 residues. The V gene's germline CDR1 is MNHEY and CDR2 SVGEGT. The V and J ends lost 2 bases and 3 bases, in that order; junction bases with no gene match: 9. The CDR3 region has the DNA TGTGCCAGCAGTTACGCTTCCGGGACTAGCAGTACAGATACGCAGTATTTT. Its protein product is CASSYASGTSSTDTQYF.

V gene TRBV4-1 combines with J gene TRBJ1-4, with D hard to call. Per the germline V gene, CDR1 is MGHRA and CDR2 is YSYEKL. The CDR3 runs 15 residues. The V gene lost 0 bases and the J gene lost 0 bases, with 5 bases spanning the gap. The CDR3 DNA reads TGCGCCAGCAGCCAAGAAACAGCAACTAATGAAAAACTGTTTTTT. This gives the protein CASSQETATNEKLFF.

Concerning this clonotype: Just one base apart from a much larger clone, this may be a read error. In DNA form, the CDR3 reads TGCAGCACCCACACCGGGACAGTGAACACCGGGGAGCTGTTTTTT. Amino acids: CSTHTGTVNTGELFF. This chain uses TRBV29-1 with TRBJ2-2; 7 nucleotides align to TRBD1. The V segment lost 8 bases and the J segment 1 base; nucleotides outside the gene matches: 10. CDR3 size: 15 residues. The germline gives CDR1 SQVTM, CDR2 ANQGSEA.

This clonotype was seen a few times. V and J are TRBV20-1 and TRBJ2-3; 8 nucleotides match TRBD2. J was trimmed by 4 bases and V by 0 bases; bases with no gene match: 12. CDR3 length: 17 residues. Germline V gene data show CDR1 as DFQATT and CDR2 as SNEGSKA (reference sequence). CDR3 nucleotides: TGCAGTGCTAGAGATCCGGGGGGGCTTGAGGTGCCAGATACGCAGTATTTT. Encoded protein: CSARDPGGLEVPDTQYF.

This clonotype was observed many times. The chain employs TRBV18 and TRBJ2-5; D is uncertain. CDR1 is KGHSH and CDR2 is LQKENI in the germline V gene. This CDR3 comprises 13 residues. Trimming took 3 bases from V and 5 from J, leaving 10 bases between them. DNA for the CDR3: TGTGCCAGCTCACCCACCGGTTTGGAGACCCAGTACTTC. Protein: CASSPTGLETQYF. The full variable domain, rest sourced from reference TRBV18 and TRBJ2-5, is NAGVMQNPRHLVRRRGQEARLRCSPMKGHSHVYWYRQLPEEGLKFMVYLQKENIIDESGMPKERFSAEFPKEGPSILRIQQVVRGDSAAYFCASSPTGLETQYFGPGTRLLVL.

This clonotype was counted only a few times. The genes are TRBV7-9 and TRBJ1-6; D is unclear. Between the trimmed V and J ends, which lost 1 base and 11 bases, there was a span of 18 bases. The CDR3 runs to 16 residues. CDR1 and CDR2 (germline): SEHNR, FQNEAQ (reference sequence). The CDR3 DNA reads as TGTGCCAGCAGCTTAGACCGGGTCAGCCGATATACACCCCTCCACTTT. This translates into CASSLDRVSRYTPLHF.

In this sample, this clonotype turned up many times. This rearrangement joins TRBV29-1 to TRBJ1-5, with a tentative D call TRBD1 (5 bases). This CDR3 contains 14 residues. CDR1 is SQVTM, CDR2 ANQGSEA, per germline. Deletions cut 6 bases from V and 3 bases from J, with 15 bases between. CDR3 DNA: TGCAGCGTGTCGAACGACAGAATCAATCAGCCCCAGCATTTT. Protein product: CSVSNDRINQPQHF. Drawing the rest from reference TRBV29-1 and TRBJ1-5, the complete variable domain is SAVISQKPSRDICQRGTSLTIQCQVDSQVTMMFWYRQQPGQSLTLIATANQGSEATYESGFVIDKFPISRPNLTFSTLTVSNMSPEDSSIYLCSVSNDRINQPQHFGDGTRLSIL.

The chain employs TRBV5-4 and TRBJ2-2, with D unclear. The CDR3 contains 14 residues. Germline CDR1 is SGHNT and CDR2 is YYREEE (reference sequence). Trimming cost V 0 bases and J 6 bases, with 9 bases left between them. Written as DNA, the CDR3 is TGTGCCAGCAGCTTGGGTATTCAGCCCGGGGAGCTGTTTTTT. Its translation: CASSLGIQPGELFF.

This clonotype was seen many times. This rearrangement joins TRBV2 to TRBJ1-6, with D unresolved. This CDR3 contains 11 residues. The germline CDR1 and CDR2 sequences are SNHLY and FYNNEI. Trimming pared 4 bases from V and 6 bases from J, leaving 1 base between. This CDR3 reads CASSGNSPLHF. The CDR3, as DNA: TGTGCCAGCAGTGGTAATTCACCCCTCCACTTT.

This clonotype has at least ten counts. The chain combines TRBV6-6 with TRBJ1-5; D may be TRBD1 (6 bases). With 6 bases removed from V and 2 bases from J, the gap between germline ends came to 20 bases. The CDR3 has 17 residues. Germline CDR1 reads MNHNY; CDR2 reads SVGAGI (reference sequence). The CDR3 loop is CASSSATTGFGNQPQHF. CDR3 nucleotide sequence: TGTGCCAGCAGCTCCGCCACTACAGGGTTTGGCAATCAGCCCCAGCATTTT.

This clonotype was counted between two and nine times. The V call is TRBV20-1, the J call TRBJ1-2; no reliable D call. Germline V gene sequence: CDR1 DFQATT, CDR2 SNEGSKA (reference sequence). The V and J ends lost 6 bases and 1 base respectively, with 12 bases between them. The CDR3 length is 13 residues. The CDR3 protein is CSAPNVGNYGYTF. The DNA of the CDR3 is TGCAGTGCGCCCAATGTGGGTAACTATGGCTACACCTTC.